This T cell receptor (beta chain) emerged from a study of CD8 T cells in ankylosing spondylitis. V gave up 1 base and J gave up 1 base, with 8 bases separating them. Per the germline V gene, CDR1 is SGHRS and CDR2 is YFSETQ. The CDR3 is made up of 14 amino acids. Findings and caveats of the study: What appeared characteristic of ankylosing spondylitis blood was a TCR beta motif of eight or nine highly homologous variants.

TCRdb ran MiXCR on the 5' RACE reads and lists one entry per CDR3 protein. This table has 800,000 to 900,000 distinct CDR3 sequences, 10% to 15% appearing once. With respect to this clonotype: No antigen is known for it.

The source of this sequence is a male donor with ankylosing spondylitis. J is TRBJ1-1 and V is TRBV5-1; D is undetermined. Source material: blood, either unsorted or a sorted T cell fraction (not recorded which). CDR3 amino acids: CASSLWFQNTEAFF. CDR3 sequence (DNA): TGCGCCAGCAGCTTGTGGTTTCAGAACACTGAAGCTTTCTTT.